Shown below are 9 T cell receptor beta chains from a single sample sequenced in a study of shared clonotypes between healthy human individuals. Generated by immunoSEQ multiplex PCR, the TCRdb table keeps only in-frame clones and is missing some. The sample contains over a million clones, approximately 97% of which appear only once. Sequencing was carried out using naive CD4+ T cells sorted from blood. Subset denoted: CD45RA+ positively selected. All receptors derive from a man younger than 40 in good health.

The V gene is TRBV18, the J gene TRBJ1-3; D not certain. The CDR3 runs to 16 residues. Between the trimmed V and J ends, which lost 2 bases and 4 bases, there was a span of 15 bases. Looked up from germline, CDR1 is KGHSH and CDR2 is LQKENI. CDR3 bases: TGTGCCAGCTCACCAATCAGGAGGGCCGAAGGAAACACCATATATTTT. Its translation: CASSPIRRAEGNTIYF.

The V call is TRBV28, the J call TRBJ1-1; a weak D match, TRBD1 (6 bases). The V end lost 6 bases, the J end lost 5 bases, and 16 bases lay between the germline ends. CDR1 MDHEN and CDR2 SYDVKM come from the germline V gene. This CDR3 has 14 amino acids. In nucleotides, the CDR3 is TGTGCCAGCAGGAACACACAGGGCGGTACTGAAGCTTTCTTT. Translation gives CASRNTQGGTEAFF.

The CDR3 bases are TGTGCCAGCAGCCCTACAGGGGTACACACCGGGGAGCTGTTTTTT. Translated: CASSPTGVHTGELFF. The chain joins TRBV7-2 to TRBJ2-2; TRBD1 matches 7 bases. Germline CDR1 is SGHTA and CDR2 is FQGNSA. V trimming: 5 bases; J trimming: 3 bases; junction bases outside the gene matches: 6. CDR3 length equals 15 residues. Full variable domain (remainder filled in from reference TRBV7-2 and TRBJ2-2): GAGVSQSPSNKVTEKGKDVELRCDPISGHTALYWYRQSLGQGLEFLIYFQGNSAPDKSGLPSDRFSAERTGGSVSTLTIQRTQQEDSAVYLCASSPTGVHTGELFFGEGSRLTVL.

V gene TRBV9 combines with J gene TRBJ1-4; a possible D gene is TRBD1 (5 bases). Germline values: CDR1 SGDLS, CDR2 YYNGEE. This CDR3 has 16 amino acids. V lost 0 bases, J lost 8 bases, and 17 bases lay in between. The CDR3 DNA follows: TGTGCCAGCAGCGTAGGGGGACGGATGGAGTTGGAAAAACTGTTTTTT. Encoded protein: CASSVGGRMELEKLFF.

The J gene is TRBJ2-4, the V gene TRBV9; D ambiguous. This CDR3 is built from 16 residues. Germline assignment: CDR1 SGDLS and CDR2 YYNGEE. The V gene lost 0 bases and the J gene lost 2 bases, with 12 bases spanning the gap. The CDR3 sequence is CASSVGLGKTKNIQYF. The CDR3 DNA reads TGTGCCAGCAGCGTAGGTCTCGGAAAAACCAAAAACATTCAGTACTTC.

This clone was seen just once. V and J are TRBV15 and TRBJ2-7; D perhaps matches TRBD2 (5 bases). CDR1 is LNHNV and CDR2 is YYDKDF in the germline V gene (reference sequence). The germline V and J ends were trimmed by 0 bases and 1 base, with 10 bases remaining between them. The CDR3 extends over 15 amino acids. Here the CDR3 DNA reads TGTGCCACCAGCAGAGATCCACTAGAATCCTACGAGCAGTACTTC. This translates into CATSRDPLESYEQYF.

The chain carries TRBV7-9 and TRBJ2-2; no clear D. The CDR3 loop spans 14 amino acids. In germline, CDR1 is SEHNR, CDR2 FQNEAQ (reference sequence). Trimming left V 4 bases short and J 3 bases short, with 9 bases between. CDR3 nucleotide sequence: TGTGCCAGCAGCTCCCCCTTTTACACCGGGGAGCTGTTTTTT. Its translation is CASSSPFYTGELFF.

The chain links TRBV6-6 to TRBJ2-1, with unresolved D. The germline V gene encodes CDR1 MNHNY and CDR2 SVGAGI (reference sequence). The germline V and J ends were trimmed by 6 bases and 3 bases, with 15 bases remaining between them. This CDR3 region has 15 residues. Written as DNA, the CDR3 is TGTGCCAGCAGCCCCATTGGGCAGCTCTACAATGAGCAGTTCTTC. Protein sequence: CASSPIGQLYNEQFF.

V and J are TRBV9 and TRBJ2-2, with D unresolved. This CDR3 is 14 amino acids long. The germline V and J ends were trimmed by 4 bases and 9 bases, with 16 bases remaining between them. The germline V gene encodes CDR1 SGDLS and CDR2 YYNGEE. The CDR3 protein is CASSKGPDAWELFF. In DNA, the CDR3 is TGTGCCAGCAGCAAGGGCCCTGATGCCTGGGAGCTGTTTTTT.